This T cell receptor (beta chain) emerged from a study of blood T cell repertoires in COVID-19. At the level of the study: Italy, Spain and the United States were the sources of the convalescent and acute COVID-19 samples.

Produced via immunoSEQ multiplex PCR; TCRdb's table is partial and in-frame only. Of some 65,000 clones in the sample, roughly 91% were seen once. Germline V gives CDR1 MDHEN, CDR2 SYDVKM. V lost 5 bases, J lost 4 bases, and 11 bases lay in between. The CDR3 runs to 13 residues. What was sequenced was peripheral blood. The chain joins TRBV28 to TRBJ1-2; D call uncertain. The receptor comes from a man over 45 with COVID-19, enrolled during active disease. CDR3 bases: TGTGCCAGCAGTATAACAAGTATCTATGGCTACACCTTC. Protein product: CASSITSIYGYTF.